The entry that follows covers one T cell receptor beta chain sequence. These data are taken from a study of control samples from healthy donors and cancer patients. Assay: immunoSEQ multiplex PCR; the TCRdb copy retains only in-frame clones and omits some. The data show about 130,000 clones, more than 85% seen once. V gave up 8 bases and J gave up 4 bases, with 23 bases separating them. CDR1 is SGHTA, CDR2 FQGNSA, per germline. CDR3 length: 16 residues. This clonotype was obtained from a man between 18 and 35 years old in good health. Sequencing used blood. The rearrangement joins TRBV7-2 to TRBJ1-2; TRBD1 is a possible D gene (5 bases). CDR3 loop: CASDLRGESIGYGYTF. The CDR3 DNA reads TGTGCCAGCGACCTAAGGGGCGAATCGATCGGCTATGGCTACACCTTC.